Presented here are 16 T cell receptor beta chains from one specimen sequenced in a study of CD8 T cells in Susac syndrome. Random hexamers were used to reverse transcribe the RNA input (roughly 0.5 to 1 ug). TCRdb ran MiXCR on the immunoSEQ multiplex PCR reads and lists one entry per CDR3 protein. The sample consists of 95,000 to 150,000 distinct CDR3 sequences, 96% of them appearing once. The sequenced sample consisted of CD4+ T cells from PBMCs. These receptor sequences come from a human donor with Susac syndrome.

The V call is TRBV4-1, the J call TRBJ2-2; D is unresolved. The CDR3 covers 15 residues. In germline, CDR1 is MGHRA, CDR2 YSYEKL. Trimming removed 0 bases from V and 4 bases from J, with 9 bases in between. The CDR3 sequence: CASSQDGQLTGELFF. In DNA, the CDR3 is TGCGCCAGCAGCCAAGATGGGCAGCTCACCGGGGAGCTGTTTTTT.

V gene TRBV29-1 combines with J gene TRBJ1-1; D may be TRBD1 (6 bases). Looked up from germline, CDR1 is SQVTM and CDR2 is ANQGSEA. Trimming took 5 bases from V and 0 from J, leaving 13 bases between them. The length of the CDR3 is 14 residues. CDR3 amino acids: CSVKGQFMNTEAFF. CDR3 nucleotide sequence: TGCAGCGTTAAAGGACAGTTCATGAACACTGAAGCTTTCTTT.

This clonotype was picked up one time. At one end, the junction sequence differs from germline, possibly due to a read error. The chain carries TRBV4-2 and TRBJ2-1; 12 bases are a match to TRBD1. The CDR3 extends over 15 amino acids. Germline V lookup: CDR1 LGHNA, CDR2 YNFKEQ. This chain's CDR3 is CASSPGTGGYYEQFF. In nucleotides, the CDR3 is TGTGCCAGCAGTCCCGGGACAGGGGGCTACTATGAGCAGTTCTTC.

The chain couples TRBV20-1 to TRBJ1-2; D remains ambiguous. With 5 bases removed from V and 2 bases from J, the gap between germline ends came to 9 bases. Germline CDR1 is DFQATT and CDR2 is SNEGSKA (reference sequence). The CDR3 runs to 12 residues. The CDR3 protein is CSARTGNYGYTF. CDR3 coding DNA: TGCAGTGCTCGGACGGGGAACTATGGCTACACCTTC.

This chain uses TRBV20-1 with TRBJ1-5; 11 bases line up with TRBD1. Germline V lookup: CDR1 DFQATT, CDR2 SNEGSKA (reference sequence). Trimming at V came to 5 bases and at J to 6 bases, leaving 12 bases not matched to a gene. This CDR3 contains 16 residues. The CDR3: CSASQRFGTGGQPQHF. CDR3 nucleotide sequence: TGCAGTGCTTCCCAGAGGTTCGGGACAGGGGGTCAGCCCCAGCATTTT.

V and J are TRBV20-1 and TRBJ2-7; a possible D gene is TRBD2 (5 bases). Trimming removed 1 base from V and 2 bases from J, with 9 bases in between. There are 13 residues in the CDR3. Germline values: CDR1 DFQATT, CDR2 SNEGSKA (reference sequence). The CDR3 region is CSARGSVPYEQYF. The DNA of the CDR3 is TGCAGTGCTAGAGGTAGCGTGCCCTACGAGCAGTACTTC.

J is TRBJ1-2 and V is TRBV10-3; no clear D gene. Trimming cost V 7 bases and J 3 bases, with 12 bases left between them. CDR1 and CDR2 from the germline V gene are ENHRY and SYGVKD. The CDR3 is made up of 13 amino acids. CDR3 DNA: TGTGCCATCAACCTGGAGAGGGACTATGGCTACACCTTC. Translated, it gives CAINLERDYGYTF.

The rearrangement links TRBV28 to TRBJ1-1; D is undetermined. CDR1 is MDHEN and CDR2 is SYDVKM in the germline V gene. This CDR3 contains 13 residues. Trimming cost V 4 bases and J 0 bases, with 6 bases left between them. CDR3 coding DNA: TGTGCCAGCAGTTCTCAGATGAACACTGAAGCTTTCTTT. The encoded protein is CASSSQMNTEAFF.

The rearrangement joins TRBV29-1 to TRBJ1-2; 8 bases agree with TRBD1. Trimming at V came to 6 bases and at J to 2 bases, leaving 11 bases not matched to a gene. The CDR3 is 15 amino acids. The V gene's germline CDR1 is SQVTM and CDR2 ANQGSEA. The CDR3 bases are TGCAGCGTAGGAAGGGACAGGAAGATAAACTATGGCTACACCTTC. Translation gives CSVGRDRKINYGYTF.

In DNA, the CDR3 is TGTGCCAGCAGCTTGTACAGGACGACAGATACGCAGTATTTT. Its protein product is CASSLYRTTDTQYF. This rearrangement joins TRBV5-4 to TRBJ2-3, with D possibly matching TRBD1 (5 bases). V was clipped by 1 base and J by 3 bases, with 9 bases between them. Germline loops: CDR1 SGHNT, CDR2 YYREEE (reference sequence). The CDR3 sequence is 14 residues long.

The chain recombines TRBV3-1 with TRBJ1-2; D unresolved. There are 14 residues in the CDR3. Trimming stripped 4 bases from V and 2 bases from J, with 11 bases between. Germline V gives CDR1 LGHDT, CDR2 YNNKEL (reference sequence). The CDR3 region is CASSPWMGNYGYTF. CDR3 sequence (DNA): TGTGCCAGCAGCCCATGGATGGGGAACTATGGCTACACCTTC. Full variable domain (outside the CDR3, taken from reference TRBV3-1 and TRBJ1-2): DTAVSQTPKYLVTQMGNDKSIKCEQNLGHDTMYWYKQDSKKFLKIMFSYNNKELIINETVPNRFSPKSPDKAHLNLHINSLELGDSAVYFCASSPWMGNYGYTFGSGTRLTVV.

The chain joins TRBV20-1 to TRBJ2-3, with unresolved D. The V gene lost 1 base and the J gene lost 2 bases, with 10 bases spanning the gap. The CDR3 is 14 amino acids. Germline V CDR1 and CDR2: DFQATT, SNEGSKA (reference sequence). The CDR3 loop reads CSARAPGPTDTQYF. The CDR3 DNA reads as TGCAGTGCTAGAGCTCCCGGCCCCACAGATACGCAGTATTTT.

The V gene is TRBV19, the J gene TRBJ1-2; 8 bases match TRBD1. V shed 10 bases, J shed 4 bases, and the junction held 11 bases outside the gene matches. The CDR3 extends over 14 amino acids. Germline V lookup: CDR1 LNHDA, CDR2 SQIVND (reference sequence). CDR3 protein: CATEDRAIGYGYTF. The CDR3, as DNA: TGTGCCACCGAGGACAGGGCTATCGGCTATGGCTACACCTTC.

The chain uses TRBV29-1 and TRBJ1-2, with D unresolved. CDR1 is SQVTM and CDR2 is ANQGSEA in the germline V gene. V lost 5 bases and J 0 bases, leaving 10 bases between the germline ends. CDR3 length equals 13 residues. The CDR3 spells CSVSWGANYGYTF. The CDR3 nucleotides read TGCAGCGTTTCGTGGGGAGCTAACTATGGCTACACCTTC.

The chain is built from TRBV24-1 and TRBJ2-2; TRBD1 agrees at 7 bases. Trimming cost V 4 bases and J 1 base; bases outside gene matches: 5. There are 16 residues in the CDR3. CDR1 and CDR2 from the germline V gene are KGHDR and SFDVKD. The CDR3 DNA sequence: TGTGCCACCAGTGAATTGGGACAGAGGAACACCGGGGAGCTGTTTTTT. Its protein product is CATSELGQRNTGELFF.

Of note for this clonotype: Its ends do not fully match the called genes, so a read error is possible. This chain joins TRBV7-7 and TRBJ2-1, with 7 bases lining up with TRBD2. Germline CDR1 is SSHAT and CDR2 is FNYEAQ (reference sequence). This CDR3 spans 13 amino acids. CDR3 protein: CASSLGEGNEQFF. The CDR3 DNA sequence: TGTGCTAGCAGCTTGGGGGAGGGCAATGAGCAGTTCTTC.